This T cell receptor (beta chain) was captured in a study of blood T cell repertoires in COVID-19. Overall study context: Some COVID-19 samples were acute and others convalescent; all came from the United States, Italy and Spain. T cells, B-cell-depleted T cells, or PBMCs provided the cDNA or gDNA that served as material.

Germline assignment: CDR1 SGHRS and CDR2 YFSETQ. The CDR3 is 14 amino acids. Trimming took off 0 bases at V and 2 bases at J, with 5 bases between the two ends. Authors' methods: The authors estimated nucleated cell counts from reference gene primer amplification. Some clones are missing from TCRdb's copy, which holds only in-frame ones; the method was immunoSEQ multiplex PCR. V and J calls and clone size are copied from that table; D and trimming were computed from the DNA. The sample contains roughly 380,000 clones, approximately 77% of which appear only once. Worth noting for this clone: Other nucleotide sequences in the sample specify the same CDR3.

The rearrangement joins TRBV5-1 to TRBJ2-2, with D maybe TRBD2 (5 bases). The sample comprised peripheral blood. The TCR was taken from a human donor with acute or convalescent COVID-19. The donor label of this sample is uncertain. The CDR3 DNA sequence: TGCGCCAGCAGCTTGGCGGGAAACACCGGGGAGCTGTTTTTT. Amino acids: CASSLAGNTGELFF.